This entry lists 9 T cell receptor beta chains sequenced from one sample in a study of blood T cell repertoires in COVID-19. The data were produced by immunoSEQ multiplex PCR, yet TCRdb's version contains in-frame clones alone and is incomplete. The sample records about 76,000 clones, 75% to 85% being singletons. The sample comprised peripheral blood. All receptors come from a man aged 45-65 years with COVID-19, enrolled during active disease.

Concerning this clone: Other nucleotide sequences in the sample specify the same CDR3. J is TRBJ1-2 and V is TRBV18; 7 bases are shared with TRBD1. V lost 0 bases to trimming and J lost 4 bases; unmatched junction nucleotides: 5. CDR3 length: 15 amino acids. The germline V gene encodes CDR1 KGHSH and CDR2 LQKENI. CDR3 nucleotides: TGTGCCAGCTCACCACCCGGGCAGGGGGTCTATGGCTACACCTTC. It specifies CASSPPGQGVYGYTF.

V usage is TRBV6-1 and J usage is TRBJ1-1; D is undetermined. The CDR3 loop spans 13 amino acids. Per the germline V gene, CDR1 is MNHNS and CDR2 is SASEGT. The V and J ends lost 1 base and 4 bases respectively, with 7 bases between them. CDR3 bases: TGTGCCAGCAGTGAAGATGGGCGCACTGAAGCTTTCTTT. Its translation: CASSEDGRTEAFF.

V and J are TRBV7-2 and TRBJ2-3; 10 positions match TRBD2. The CDR3 has 15 residues. With 5 bases clipped from V and 6 bases from J, the junction kept 8 bases outside the gene matches. Germline V gives CDR1 SGHTA, CDR2 FQGNSA. The CDR3 reads CASSLSSGRFDTQYF. CDR3 bases: TGTGCCAGCAGCCTCTCTAGCGGGAGATTTGATACGCAGTATTTT. The entire variable domain, with the rest obtained from reference TRBV7-2 and TRBJ2-3, is as follows: GAGVSQSPSNKVTEKGKDVELRCDPISGHTALYWYRQSLGQGLEFLIYFQGNSAPDKSGLPSDRFSAERTGGSVSTLTIQRTQQEDSAVYLCASSLSSGRFDTQYFGPGTRLTVL.

The chain combines TRBV5-1 with TRBJ2-1, with D perhaps matching TRBD2 (6 bases). The germline V gene encodes CDR1 SGHRS and CDR2 YFSETQ. The length of the CDR3 is 16 residues. With 4 bases removed from V and 4 bases from J, the gap between germline ends came to 18 bases. This chain's CDR3 is CASSSGDSSFYNEQFF. Here the CDR3 DNA reads TGCGCCAGCAGCAGTGGGGACTCCTCGTTTTACAATGAGCAGTTCTTC.

The CDR3 here is CASSARDFQGEQYF. CDR3 nucleotide sequence: TGTGCCAGCAGCGCCAGGGACTTCCAGGGCGAGCAGTACTTC. V is TRBV9 and J is TRBJ2-7; D is perhaps TRBD2 (6 bases). V lost 3 bases and J lost 6, with 16 bases in between. The CDR3 loop spans 14 amino acids. Per germline, CDR1 SGDLS and CDR2 YYNGEE.

This chain links TRBV18 with TRBJ1-4; the D gene is possibly TRBD1 (5 bases). The germline V and J ends were trimmed by 6 bases and 8 bases, with 19 bases remaining between them. The CDR3 extends over 15 amino acids. Per the germline V gene, CDR1 is KGHSH and CDR2 is LQKENI. CDR3 nucleotides: TGTGCCAGCTCTGTGGGGCAAAGTTCGCGGGAAAAACTGTTTTTT. Protein sequence: CASSVGQSSREKLFF. The whole variable domain, filled in from reference TRBV18 and TRBJ1-4, reads NAGVMQNPRHLVRRRGQEARLRCSPMKGHSHVYWYRQLPEEGLKFMVYLQKENIIDESGMPKERFSAEFPKEGPSILRIQQVVRGDSAAYFCASSVGQSSREKLFFGSGTQLSVL.

The chain employs TRBV18 and TRBJ1-5; possibly TRBD1 for D (5 bases). The CDR3 is 15 amino acids. Trimming pared 1 base from V and 3 bases from J, leaving 10 bases between. Germline assignment: CDR1 KGHSH and CDR2 LQKENI. The CDR3 DNA follows: TGTGCCAGCTCACCACAGGAGGGGTTCAATCAGCCCCAGCATTTT. Protein sequence: CASSPQEGFNQPQHF. Using reference TRBV18 and TRBJ1-5 for the parts outside the CDR3, the full variable domain is NAGVMQNPRHLVRRRGQEARLRCSPMKGHSHVYWYRQLPEEGLKFMVYLQKENIIDESGMPKERFSAEFPKEGPSILRIQQVVRGDSAAYFCASSPQEGFNQPQHFGDGTRLSIL.

On this clone itself: One end of the junction is discordant with germline, which a read error may explain. V is TRBV7-7 and J is TRBJ2-1; 8 bases map to TRBD1. Germline values: CDR1 SSHAT, CDR2 FNYEAQ (reference sequence). CDR3 size: 13 residues. The CDR3 loop reads CASSFDRGNEQFF. CDR3 nucleotide sequence: TGTGCTAGCAGCTTCGACAGGGGAAATGAGCAGTTCTTC.

The rearrangement joins TRBV5-1 to TRBJ2-7, with 9 bases fitting TRBD1. The length of the CDR3 is 14 residues. The germline V gene has CDR1 SGHRS and CDR2 YFSETQ. V trimming: 2 bases; J trimming: 3 bases; junction bases outside the gene matches: 3. The CDR3 spells CASSLGTGFYEQYF. The CDR3 DNA reads as TGCGCCAGCAGCTTAGGGACAGGGTTCTACGAGCAGTACTTC.